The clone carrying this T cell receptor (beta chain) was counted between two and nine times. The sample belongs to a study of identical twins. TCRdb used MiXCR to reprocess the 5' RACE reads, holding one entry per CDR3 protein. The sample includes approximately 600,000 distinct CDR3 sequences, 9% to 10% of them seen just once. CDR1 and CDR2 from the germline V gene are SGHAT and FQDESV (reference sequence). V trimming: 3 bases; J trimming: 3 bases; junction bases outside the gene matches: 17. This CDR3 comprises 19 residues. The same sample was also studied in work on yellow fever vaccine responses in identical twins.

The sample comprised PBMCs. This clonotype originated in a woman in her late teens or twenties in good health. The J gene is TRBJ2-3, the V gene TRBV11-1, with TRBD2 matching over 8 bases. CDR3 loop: CASSFPSGVAGKSTDTQYF. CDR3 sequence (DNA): TGTGCCAGCAGCTTTCCGTCAGGTGTAGCGGGGAAAAGTACAGATACGCAGTATTTT.